This T cell receptor (beta chain) was retrieved from a study of blood T cells in healthy people across ages. Alongside a J-beta primer mix, a sample-barcoded 5' primer served in a second PCR lasting roughly 6 to 12 cycles. In TCRdb, the 5' RACE reads were re-called with MiXCR into one record per CDR3 protein. The table records roughly 800,000 distinct CDR3 sequences, nearly 60% of them present only once. After removal of 3 bases from V and 4 bases from J, the junction contained 2 bases not matched to a gene. The CDR3 consists of 13 residues. Germline V gene lookup returns CDR1 SNHLY and CDR2 FYNNEI. In this sample, this clonotype turned up a few times.

The material sequenced was blood. The genes are TRBV2 and TRBJ2-7, with TRBD2 matching 8 bases. This receptor was identified in a man aged 30 to 45 in good health. The CDR3 nucleotides read TGTGCCAGCAGTGACTCTAGCGGGTACGAGCAGTACTTC. Protein: CASSDSSGYEQYF.